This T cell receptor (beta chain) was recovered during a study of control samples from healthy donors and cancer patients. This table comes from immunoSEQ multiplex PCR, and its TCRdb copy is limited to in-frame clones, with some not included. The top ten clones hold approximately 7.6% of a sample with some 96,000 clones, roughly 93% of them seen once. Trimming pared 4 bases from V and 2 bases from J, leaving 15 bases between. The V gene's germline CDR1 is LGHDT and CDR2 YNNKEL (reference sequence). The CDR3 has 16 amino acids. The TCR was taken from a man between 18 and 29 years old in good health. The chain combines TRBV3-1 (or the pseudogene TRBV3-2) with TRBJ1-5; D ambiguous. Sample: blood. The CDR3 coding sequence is TGTGCCAGCAGCCTCAAGTTTATCTGGGGCAATCAGCCCCAGCATTTT. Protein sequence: CASSLKFIWGNQPQHF.